This is a list of T cell receptor beta chains from one sample in a study of T cell repertoires in ileal Crohn's disease. Sequencing used immunoSEQ multiplex PCR; TCRdb keeps in-frame clones, though not all of them. The data show more than 6,500 clones, with under 85% seen just once and just under 3% held by the top ten. The specimen was ileal tissue. The source is an adult with Crohn's disease. The conserved cysteine and the conserved F or W are not part of the CDR3 here. The size field is filled for only some rows; it gives once, few, many or a size class.

abundance | v_gene | CDR3aa
NA | TRBV7-2 | ASSLRQITEAF
NA | TRBV11-2 | ASSLRVAGEYEQY
NA | TRBV7-9 | ASSSRQGLEETQY
once | TRBV27 | ASRTQTKGGELF
NA | TRBV7-2 | ASSLGGPATEAF
NA | TRBV30 | AWSRPDNAGYT
NA | TRBV6-1 | ASSEEAGAINQPQH
NA | TRBV30 | AWADRAGQPQH
NA | TRBV7-2 | ASSRTATYEQY
NA | TRBV18 | ASSPTIGGIGNSPLH
NA | TRBV30 | AWRQGAYGYT
few | TRBV29-1 | SVFDRNIQY
NA | TRBV5-1 | ASSLGAGGYEQY
NA | TRBV6-1 | ASSEATGNTGELF
NA | TRBV6-1 | ASSATGTFSYEQY
NA | TRBV11-2 | ASSLSDSNYGYT
NA | TRBV4-1 | ASSQGGPQEKLF
NA | TRBV10-2 | ASSAAGRHEQY
few | TRBV4-3 | ASSQDLAVRYNEQF
once | TRBV10-2 | ASSESTPDRVGNTIY
NA | TRBV30 | AWSVLRKGSYEQY
few | TRBV6-6 | ASSLRGTQY
NA | TRBV10-1 | ASSDGMNEQF
few | TRBV10-3 | AIRREVGDTQY
few | TRBV15 | ATSRDRAGHEQY
NA | TRBV6-1 | ASKRGTVITGELF
NA | TRBV2 | ASTRQGMLAGELF
NA | TRBV6-1 | ASKAGQSISYEQY
NA | TRBV6-1 | ASSEGARFEAF
NA | TRBV11-2 | ASSLAGTGGREQY
NA | TRBV5-1 | ASSHGEGETQY